The clone carrying this T cell receptor beta chain appeared many times. TCRdb reprocessed the 5' RACE reads via MiXCR and lists one record per CDR3 protein. The repertoire holds fewer than 55,000 distinct CDR3 sequences, with roughly 6% as singletons. The data derive from a study of neurological immune-mediated disorders. This CDR3 spans 15 amino acids. Germline CDR1 SGHTA, CDR2 FQGNSA. Trimming took off 5 bases at V and 5 bases at J, with 18 bases between the two ends. Input material: CD4+ T cells from blood. The receptor's source is a woman between 40 and 50 years old in good health. This chain joins TRBV7-2 and TRBJ2-5, with a tentative D call TRBD1 (7 bases). The CDR3 loop is CASSPTQGGRETQYF. For the CDR3, the DNA is TGTGCCAGCAGCCCGACCCAGGGGGGTAGGGAGACCCAGTACTTC.